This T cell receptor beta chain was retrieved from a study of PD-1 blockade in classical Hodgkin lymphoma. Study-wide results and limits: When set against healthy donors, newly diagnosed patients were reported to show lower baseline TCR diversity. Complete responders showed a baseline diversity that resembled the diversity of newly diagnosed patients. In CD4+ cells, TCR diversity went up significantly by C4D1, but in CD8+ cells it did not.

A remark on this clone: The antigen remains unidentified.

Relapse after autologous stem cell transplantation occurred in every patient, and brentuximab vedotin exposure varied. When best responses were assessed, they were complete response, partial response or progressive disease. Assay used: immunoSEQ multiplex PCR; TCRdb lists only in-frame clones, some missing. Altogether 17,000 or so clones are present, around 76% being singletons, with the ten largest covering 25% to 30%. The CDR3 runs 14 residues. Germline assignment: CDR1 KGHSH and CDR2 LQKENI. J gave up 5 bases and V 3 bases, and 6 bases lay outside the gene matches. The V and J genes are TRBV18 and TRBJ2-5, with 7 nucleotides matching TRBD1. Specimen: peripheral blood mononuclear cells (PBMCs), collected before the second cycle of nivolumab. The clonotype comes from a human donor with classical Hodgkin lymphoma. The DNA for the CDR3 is TGTGCCAGCTCACCTGGATACAGGGGTGAGACCCAGTACTTC. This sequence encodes CASSPGYRGETQYF.